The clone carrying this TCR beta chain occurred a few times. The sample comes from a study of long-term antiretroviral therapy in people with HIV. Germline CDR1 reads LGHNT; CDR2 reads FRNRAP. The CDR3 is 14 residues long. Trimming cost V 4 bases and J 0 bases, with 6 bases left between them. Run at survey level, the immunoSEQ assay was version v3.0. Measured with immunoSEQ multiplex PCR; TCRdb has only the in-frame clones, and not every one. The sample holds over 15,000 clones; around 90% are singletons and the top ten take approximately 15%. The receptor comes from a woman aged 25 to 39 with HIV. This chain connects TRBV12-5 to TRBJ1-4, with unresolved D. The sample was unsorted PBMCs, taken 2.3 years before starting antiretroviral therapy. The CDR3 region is CASGSGATNEKLFF. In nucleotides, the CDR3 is TGTGCTAGTGGTTCCGGGGCAACTAATGAAAAACTGTTTTTT. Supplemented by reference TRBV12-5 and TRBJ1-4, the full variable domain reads DARVTQTPRHKVTEMGQEVTMRCQPILGHNTVFWYRQTMMQGLELLAYFRNRAPLDDSGMPKDRFSAEMPDATLATLKIQPSEPRDSAVYFCASGSGATNEKLFFGSGTQLSVL.